Listed below are T cell receptor beta chains from one sample, sequenced in a study of blood T cell repertoires in COVID-19. TCRdb's copy holds only in-frame clones and misses some; the assay was immunoSEQ multiplex PCR. The repertoire consists of fewer than 150,000 clones, with approximately 85% occurring once and the leading ten covering approximately 3.6%. The sample consisted of peripheral blood. The receptors derive from a man in his forties with acute or convalescent COVID-19. CDR3s include the opening cysteine and the closing phenylalanine or tryptophan. D genes are given only for firm matches. Clone size is not always given. Where it is, it says once, few, many or a class for expanded clones.

TRBV10-3	TRBJ1-2	-	-	CAISEGTGPDGYTF	TGTGCCATCAGTGAGGGCACAGGTCCCGATGGCTACACCTTC
TRBV7-2	TRBJ2-1	-	-	CASRRAAQGDEQFF	TGTGCCAGCAGGAGGGCAGCACAAGGAGATGAGCAGTTCTTC
TRBV18	TRBJ1-1	-	TRBD1	CASSPTGDTEAFF	TGTGCCAGCTCACCGACAGGGGACACTGAAGCTTTCTTT
TRBV18	TRBJ1-3	-	-	CASSPQGGANSGNTIYF	TGTGCCAGCTCACCACAGGGAGGGGCCAACTCTGGAAACACCATATATTTT
TRBV2	TRBJ2-3	-	-	CARQGTLTRYTQYF	TGTGCCAGGCAAGGGACACTTACACGATATACGCAGTATTTT
TRBV5-8	TRBJ2-2	-	-	CASSTTEGPGGELFF	TGTGCCAGCAGCACGACTGAGGGCCCGGGCGGGGAGCTGTTTTTT
TRBV5-4	TRBJ2-5	-	-	CASSSRIQETQYF	TGTGCCAGCAGCTCCAGGATCCAAGAGACCCAGTACTTC
TRBV5-1	TRBJ2-4	-	-	CASKEGNIQYF	TGCGCCAGCAAGGAGGGGAACATTCAGTACTTC
TRBV6-1	TRBJ1-5	-	-	CASSVSVRLGNQPQHF	TGTGCCAGCAGTGTATCGGTTCGTTTGGGCAATCAGCCCCAGCATTTT
TRBV5-1	TRBJ2-1	-	TRBD2	CASSAQGLSSYNEQFF	TGCGCCAGCAGCGCTCAGGGACTAAGCTCCTACAATGAGCAGTTCTTC
TRBV19	TRBJ1-1	-	-	CASSSVPGSTEAFF	TGTGCCAGTAGTTCGGTCCCCGGGAGCACTGAAGCTTTCTTT
TRBV5-6	TRBJ2-3	-	TRBD1	CASKWGRGQDTQYF	TGTGCCAGCAAATGGGGCAGGGGGCAAGATACGCAGTATTTT
TRBV3-1/TRBV3-2	TRBJ1-2	-	-	CASSQDLTANYGYTF	TGTGCCAGCAGCCAAGACCTGACAGCTAACTATGGCTACACCTTC
TRBV21-1	TRBJ1-2	-	-	CASSKGRGRYYGYTF	TGTGCCAGCAGCAAAGGGAGGGGGCGCTACTATGGCTACACCTTC
TRBV19	TRBJ1-4	once	-	CASSSRPGQGTNEKLFF	TGTGCCAGTAGTAGCCGCCCCGGGCAGGGCACTAATGAAAAACTGTTTTTT
TRBV6-2/TRBV6-3	TRBJ2-5	once	-	CASSYLEETQYF	TGTGCCAGCAGTTATCTAGAGGAGACCCAGTACTTC
TRBV4-1	TRBJ2-3	-	TRBD2	CASSQGETSGTDTQYF	TGCGCCAGCAGCCAAGGCGAGACTAGCGGCACAGATACGCAGTATTTT
TRBV29-1	TRBJ1-3	-	-	CSVAAGDSGNTIYF	TGCAGCGTTGCAGCAGGGGACTCTGGAAACACCATATATTTT
TRBV27	TRBJ1-5	-	TRBD1	CASSSRGVPQPQHF	TGTGCCAGCAGTTCCAGGGGGGTCCCCCAGCCCCAGCATTTT
TRBV3-1/TRBV3-2	TRBJ2-3	-	TRBD2	CASSPADGLAGKPMAQYF	TGTGCCAGCAGCCCGGCAGATGGACTAGCGGGCAAACCCATGGCGCAGTATTTT
TRBV5-6	TRBJ1-5	-	TRBD1	CASSFRQGEGAQHF	TGTGCCAGCAGCTTCCGACAGGGAGAGGGGGCCCAGCATTTT
TRBV9	TRBJ2-1	once	-	CASSPGGSSYNEQFF	TGTGCCAGCAGCCCAGGGGGGAGCTCCTACAATGAGCAGTTCTTC
TRBV6-1	TRBJ2-1	-	TRBD2	CASSEEAGGRYNEQFF	TGTGCCAGCAGTGAAGAGGCGGGGGGCCGTTACAATGAGCAGTTCTTC
TRBV18	TRBJ2-3	-	-	CASSPLAGSTDTQYF	TGTGCCAGCTCCCCACTCGCAGGAAGCACAGATACGCAGTATTTT
TRBV7-2	TRBJ1-1	-	-	CASSLRQGGEAFF	TGTGCCAGCAGCTTACGGCAGGGAGGTGAAGCTTTCTTT
TRBV7-6	TRBJ1-1	-	TRBD1	CASSLDDRVGTEAFF	TGTGCCAGCAGCTTGGACGACAGGGTAGGGACTGAAGCTTTCTTT
TRBV19	TRBJ1-5	-	TRBD1	CASSISAGQGPDNQPQHF	TGTGCCAGTAGTATTTCCGCCGGACAGGGGCCCGACAATCAGCCCCAGCATTTT
TRBV30	TRBJ2-1	-	TRBD1	CAWSVTGDNEQFF	TGTGCCTGGAGTGTGACAGGGGACAATGAGCAGTTCTTC
TRBV18	TRBJ2-5	once	TRBD2	CASSPNELLARGETQYF	TGTGCCAGCTCACCCAACGAATTACTAGCGCGGGGGGAGACCCAGTACTTC
TRBV9	TRBJ1-5	once	-	CASSPGGIGQPQHF	TGTGCCAGCAGCCCTGGGGGGATCGGGCAGCCCCAGCATTTT
TRBV7-9	TRBJ2-7	-	-	CASSLQTYEQYF	TGTGCCAGCAGCTTGCAGACTTACGAGCAGTACTTC
TRBV5-4	TRBJ2-3	-	TRBD1	CASSRTGALGDTQYF	TGTGCCAGCAGCAGGACAGGGGCCTTGGGAGATACGCAGTATTTT
TRBV21-1	TRBJ1-4	-	-	CASSKVTGTGPHSLFF	TGTGCCAGCAGCAAAGTCACAGGGACAGGCCCGCATAGCCTGTTTTTT
TRBV7-2	TRBJ1-6	once	TRBD1	CASSVGQQNSPLHF	TGTGCCAGCAGCGTGGGACAGCAAAATTCACCCCTCCACTTT
TRBV7-2	TRBJ1-1	-	TRBD1	CASSSRQGVITEAFF	TGTGCCAGCAGCTCCCGACAGGGAGTAATAACTGAAGCTTTCTTT
TRBV7-2	TRBJ1-4	-	TRBD1	CASSPQTGGGEKLFF	TGTGCCAGCAGCCCACAGACAGGGGGCGGTGAAAAACTGTTTTTT
TRBV11-1	TRBJ2-7	-	-	CASSLPSLGGEQYF	TGTGCCAGCAGCTTACCGTCGTTGGGGGGCGAGCAGTACTTC
TRBV7-2	TRBJ1-6	-	-	CASSYRYRENYNSPLHF	TGTGCCAGCAGCTACCGATACAGGGAAAACTATAATTCACCCCTCCACTTT
TRBV11-2	TRBJ2-6	-	TRBD2	CASSRTSGSSGANVLTF	TGTGCCAGCAGCCGGACTAGCGGGTCCTCTGGGGCCAACGTCCTGACTTTC
TRBV3-1/TRBV3-2	TRBJ2-1	-	TRBD1	CASSSTGATRNEQFF	TGTGCCAGCAGCTCCACAGGGGCTACTAGGAATGAGCAGTTCTTC
TRBV3-1/TRBV3-2	TRBJ1-3	once	-	CASSQEYGVGNTIYF	TGTGCCAGCAGCCAAGAGTACGGGGTCGGAAACACCATATATTTT
TRBV18	TRBJ2-7	-	TRBD1	CASSQGARSYEQYF	TGTGCCAGCTCACAGGGGGCACGATCCTACGAGCAGTACTTC
TRBV12-5	TRBJ1-6	-	TRBD1	CASGFNDRGRSPLHF	TGTGCTAGTGGTTTTAACGACAGGGGGCGTTCACCCCTCCACTTT
TRBV5-1	TRBJ1-2	-	TRBD1	CASSLATARAGGNGYTF	TGCGCCAGCAGCTTGGCCACGGCACGAGCAGGGGGGAATGGCTACACCTTC
TRBV25-1	TRBJ2-3	-	-	CASSTTLQGSDTDTQYF	TGTGCCAGCAGTACAACCCTACAGGGATCTGACACAGATACGCAGTATTTT
TRBV6-6	TRBJ1-6	-	TRBD1	CASKEDREGSPLHF	TGTGCCAGCAAAGAGGACAGGGAGGGTTCACCCCTCCACTTT
TRBV29-1	TRBJ1-5	-	-	CSVGPGFNQPQHF	TGCAGCGTTGGTCCAGGCTTTAATCAGCCCCAGCATTTT
TRBV6-4	TRBJ2-2	-	TRBD1	CASSDSRDRGAGELFF	TGTGCCAGCAGTGACTCGAGAGACAGGGGGGCCGGGGAGCTGTTTTTT
TRBV4-3	TRBJ2-7	-	TRBD2	CASSQDRSGGIGEQYF	TGCGCCAGCAGCCAAGATCGGAGCGGGGGCATAGGCGAGCAGTACTTC
TRBV5-1	TRBJ2-5	-	-	CASSGGAGGETQYF	TGCGCCAGCAGCGGGGGGGCCGGGGGAGAGACCCAGTACTTC
TRBV4-3	TRBJ2-5	few	-	CASSQDRRRGPQETQYF	TGCGCCAGCAGCCAAGATAGGCGGCGGGGGCCCCAAGAGACCCAGTACTTC
TRBV7-9	TRBJ2-3	-	TRBD2	CASSLGVAGVSFTDTQYF	TGTGCCAGCAGCTTAGGGGTAGCGGGGGTTTCCTTCACAGATACGCAGTATTTT
TRBV7-2	TRBJ2-4	-	-	CASSLGELNLAKNIQYF	TGTGCCAGCAGCTTAGGGGAGTTAAACCTAGCCAAAAACATTCAGTACTTC
TRBV19	TRBJ1-2	-	TRBD1	CASSIERGGQEYYGYTF	TGTGCCAGTAGTATAGAACGGGGAGGACAGGAATACTATGGCTACACCTTC
TRBV4-2	TRBJ1-4	-	-	CASSQVVVMAATNEKLFF	TGTGCCAGCAGCCAAGTTGTGGTCATGGCTGCAACTAATGAAAAACTGTTTTTT
TRBV7-3	TRBJ2-3	-	TRBD2	CASSLRAAGASTDTQYF	TGTGCCAGCAGCTTAAGAGCAGCGGGGGCTAGCACAGATACGCAGTATTTT
TRBV7-9	TRBJ2-7	-	TRBD1	CASSRQGETYEQYF	TGTGCCAGCAGCCGACAGGGGGAGACCTACGAGCAGTACTTC
TRBV6-5	TRBJ1-5	-	-	CASRRGSSQPQHF	TGTGCCAGCCGAAGGGGCAGTTCCCAGCCCCAGCATTTT
TRBV7-3	TRBJ2-3	-	TRBD1	CASSLTGTGTSTDTQYF	TGTGCCAGCAGCTTAACTGGGACAGGGACTAGCACAGATACGCAGTATTTT